This TCR beta chain was recovered during a study of cytomegalovirus exposure and HLA in healthy donors. Notes on the study in general: Analyses of presence/absence relied on an assumption of roughly uniform sequencing depth across donors. There were around 160 TCR beta chains listed as cytomegalovirus-associated. Later analysis showed most CMV-associated TCR beta chains appearing HLA-restricted.

V shed 5 bases, J shed 1 base, and the junction held 9 bases outside the gene matches. CDR3 size: 17 residues. Germline V CDR1 and CDR2: MDHEN, SYDVKM. PCR used 60 Vbeta primers and 13 Jbeta primers. The repertoire was sequenced with immunoSEQ multiplex PCR; TCRdb's copy has only in-frame clones and lacks some. Among some 150,000 clones listed, around 78% were seen once. As concerns this clone: The antigen is not known.

The specimen was PBMCs. V is TRBV28 and J is TRBJ2-7; 12 bases agree with TRBD1. The receptor's source is a man aged 35-49 years in good health and CMV-seronegative. The CDR3 here is CASSPRDRGLPSYEQYF. The CDR3 nucleotides are TGTGCCAGCAGTCCCCGGGACAGGGGGCTACCTTCCTACGAGCAGTACTTC.